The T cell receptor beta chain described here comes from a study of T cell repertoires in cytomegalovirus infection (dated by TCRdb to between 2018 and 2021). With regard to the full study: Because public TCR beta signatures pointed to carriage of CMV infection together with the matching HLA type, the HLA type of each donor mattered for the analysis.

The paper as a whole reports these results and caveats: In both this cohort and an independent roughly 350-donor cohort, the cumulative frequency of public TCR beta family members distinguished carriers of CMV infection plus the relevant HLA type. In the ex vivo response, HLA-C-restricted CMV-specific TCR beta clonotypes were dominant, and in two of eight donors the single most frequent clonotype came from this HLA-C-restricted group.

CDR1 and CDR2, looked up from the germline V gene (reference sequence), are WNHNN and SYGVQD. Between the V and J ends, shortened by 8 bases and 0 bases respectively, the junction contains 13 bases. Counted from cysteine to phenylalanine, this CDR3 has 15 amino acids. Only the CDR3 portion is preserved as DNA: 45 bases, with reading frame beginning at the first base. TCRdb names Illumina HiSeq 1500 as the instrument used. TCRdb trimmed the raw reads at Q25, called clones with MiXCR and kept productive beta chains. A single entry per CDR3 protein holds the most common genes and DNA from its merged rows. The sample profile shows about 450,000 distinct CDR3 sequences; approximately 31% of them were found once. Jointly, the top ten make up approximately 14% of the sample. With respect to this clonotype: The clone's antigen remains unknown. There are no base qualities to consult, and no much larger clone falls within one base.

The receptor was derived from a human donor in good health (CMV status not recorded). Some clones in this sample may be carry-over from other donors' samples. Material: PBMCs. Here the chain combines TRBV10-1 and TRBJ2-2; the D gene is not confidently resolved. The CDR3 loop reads CASGVGRANTGELFF. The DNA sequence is TGCGCCAGCGGGGTTGGGCGCGCGAACACCGGGGAGCTGTTTTTT.